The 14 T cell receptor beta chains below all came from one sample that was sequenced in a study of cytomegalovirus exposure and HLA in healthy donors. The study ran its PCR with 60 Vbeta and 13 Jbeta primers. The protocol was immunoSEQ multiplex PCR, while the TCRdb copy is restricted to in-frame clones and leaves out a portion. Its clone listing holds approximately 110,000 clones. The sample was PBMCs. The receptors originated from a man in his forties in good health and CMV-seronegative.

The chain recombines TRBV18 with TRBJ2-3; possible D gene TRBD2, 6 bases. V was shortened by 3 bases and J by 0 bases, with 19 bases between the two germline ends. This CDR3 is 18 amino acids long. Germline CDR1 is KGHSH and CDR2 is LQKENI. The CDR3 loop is CASSPVAGTMTSTDTQYF. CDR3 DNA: TGTGCCAGCTCACCGGTTGCGGGAACGATGACTAGCACAGATACGCAGTATTTT.

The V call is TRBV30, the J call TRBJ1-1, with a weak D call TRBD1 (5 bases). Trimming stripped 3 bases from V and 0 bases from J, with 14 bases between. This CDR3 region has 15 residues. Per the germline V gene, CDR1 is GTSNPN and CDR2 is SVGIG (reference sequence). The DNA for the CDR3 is TGTGCCTGGAGGTCCCGGGGGGGAATGAACACTGAAGCTTTCTTT. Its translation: CAWRSRGGMNTEAFF.

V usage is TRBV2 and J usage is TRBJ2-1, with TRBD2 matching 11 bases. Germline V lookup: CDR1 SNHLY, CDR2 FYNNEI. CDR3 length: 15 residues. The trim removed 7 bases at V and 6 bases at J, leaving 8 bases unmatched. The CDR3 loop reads CASKTSGNLGNEQFF. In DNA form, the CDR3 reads TGTGCCAGCAAGACTAGCGGGAATCTCGGCAATGAGCAGTTCTTC.

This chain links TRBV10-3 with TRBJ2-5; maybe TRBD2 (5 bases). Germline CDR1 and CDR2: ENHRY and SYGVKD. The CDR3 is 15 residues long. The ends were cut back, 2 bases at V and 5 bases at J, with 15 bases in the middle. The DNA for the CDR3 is TGTGCCATCAGTGAGCCGCGGGCGCAGAGGGAGACCCAGTACTTC. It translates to CAISEPRAQRETQYF.

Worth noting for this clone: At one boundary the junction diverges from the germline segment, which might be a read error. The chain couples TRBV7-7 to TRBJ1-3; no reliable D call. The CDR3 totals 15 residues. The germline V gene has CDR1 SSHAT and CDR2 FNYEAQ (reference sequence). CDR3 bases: TGTGCTAGCAGCTTAACTCAGGCCCGTGGAAACACCATATATTTT. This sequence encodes CASSLTQARGNTIYF.

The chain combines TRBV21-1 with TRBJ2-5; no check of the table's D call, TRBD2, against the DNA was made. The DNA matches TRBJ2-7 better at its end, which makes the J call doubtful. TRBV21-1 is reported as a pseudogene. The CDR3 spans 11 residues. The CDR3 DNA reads TGTGCCAGCAGCAGTTCCTACGAGCAGTACTTC. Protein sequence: CASSSSYEQYF.

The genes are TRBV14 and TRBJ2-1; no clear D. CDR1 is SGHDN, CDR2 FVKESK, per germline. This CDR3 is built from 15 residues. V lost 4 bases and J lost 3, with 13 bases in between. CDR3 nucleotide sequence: TGTGCCAGCAGCCCCCGGAGAAGTGGCTACAATGAGCAGTTCTTC. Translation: CASSPRRSGYNEQFF.

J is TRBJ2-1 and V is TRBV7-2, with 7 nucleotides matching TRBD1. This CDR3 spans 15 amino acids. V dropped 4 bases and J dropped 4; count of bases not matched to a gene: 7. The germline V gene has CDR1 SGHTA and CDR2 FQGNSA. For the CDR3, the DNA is TGTGCCAGCAGCTCAGACAGGGAACCTTACAATGAGCAGTTCTTC. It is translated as CASSSDREPYNEQFF.

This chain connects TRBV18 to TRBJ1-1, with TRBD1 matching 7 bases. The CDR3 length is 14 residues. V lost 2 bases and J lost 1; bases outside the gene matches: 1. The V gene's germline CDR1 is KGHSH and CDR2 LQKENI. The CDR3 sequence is CASSPNRGNTEAFF. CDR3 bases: TGTGCCAGCTCACCAAACAGGGGGAACACTGAAGCTTTCTTT.

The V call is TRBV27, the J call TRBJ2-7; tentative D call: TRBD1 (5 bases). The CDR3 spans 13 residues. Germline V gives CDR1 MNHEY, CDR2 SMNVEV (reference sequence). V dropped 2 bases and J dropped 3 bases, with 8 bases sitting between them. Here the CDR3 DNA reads TGTGCCAGCAGTTTAACAGGTTACTACGAGCAGTACTTC. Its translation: CASSLTGYYEQYF.

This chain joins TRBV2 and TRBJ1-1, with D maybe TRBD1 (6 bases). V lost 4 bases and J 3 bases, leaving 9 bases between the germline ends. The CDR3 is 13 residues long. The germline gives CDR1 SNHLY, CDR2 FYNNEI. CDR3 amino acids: CASSVDSYTEAFF. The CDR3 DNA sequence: TGTGCCAGCAGTGTGGACAGTTACACTGAAGCTTTCTTT. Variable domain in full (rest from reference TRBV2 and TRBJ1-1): EPEVTQTPSHQVTQMGQEVILRCVPISNHLYFYWYRQILGQKVEFLVSFYNNEISEKSEIFDDQFSVERPDGSNFTLKIRSTKLEDSAMYFCASSVDSYTEAFFGQGTRLTVV.

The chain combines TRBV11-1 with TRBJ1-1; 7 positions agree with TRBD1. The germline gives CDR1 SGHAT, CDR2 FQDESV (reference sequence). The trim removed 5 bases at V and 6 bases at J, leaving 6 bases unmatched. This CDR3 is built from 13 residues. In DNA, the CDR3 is TGTGCCAGCAGCGTCGGAACAGGGGCTGAAGCTTTCTTT. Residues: CASSVGTGAEAFF.

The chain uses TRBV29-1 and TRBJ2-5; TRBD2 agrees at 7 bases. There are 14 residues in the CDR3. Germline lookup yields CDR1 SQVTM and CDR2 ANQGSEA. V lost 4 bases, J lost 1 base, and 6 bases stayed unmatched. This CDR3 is CSVVDGRPQETQYF. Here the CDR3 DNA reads TGCAGCGTTGTTGACGGGAGGCCCCAAGAGACCCAGTACTTC.

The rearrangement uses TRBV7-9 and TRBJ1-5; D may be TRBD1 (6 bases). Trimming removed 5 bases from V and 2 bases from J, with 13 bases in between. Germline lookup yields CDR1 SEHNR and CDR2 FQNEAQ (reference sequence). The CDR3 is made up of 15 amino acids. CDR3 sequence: CASSPVGGGNQPQHF. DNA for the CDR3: TGTGCCAGCAGCCCAGTAGGGGGGGGCAATCAGCCCCAGCATTTT. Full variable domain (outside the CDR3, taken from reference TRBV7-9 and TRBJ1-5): DTGVSQNPRHKITKRGQNVTFRCDPISEHNRLYWYRQTLGQGPEFLTYFQNEAQLEKSRLLSDRFSAERPKGSFSTLEIQRTEQGDSAMYLCASSPVGGGNQPQHFGDGTRLSIL.